Only one count was recorded for the clone carrying this TCR beta chain. Antigen: not known. The sample originates from a study of blood T cells in healthy people across ages. Peripheral blood, approximately 10 milliliters per donor, was collected. Study-wide results and caveats: Whereas aged donors had fewer naive CD4+ cells, long-lived donors had more of them and higher diversity. TCR beta diversity correlated strongly with naive T cell percentage.

The ends were cut back, 7 bases at V and 5 bases at J, with 18 bases in the middle. This CDR3 is 14 amino acids long. A second PCR, run for about 7 to 11 cycles, used a sample-barcoded 5' primer plus a J-beta primer mix. TCRdb recomputed calls from the 5' RACE reads with MiXCR, one row per CDR3 protein. In the table there are about 780,000 distinct CDR3 sequences, around half of which are singletons. This clonotype was obtained from a man of 80 years or more in good health. The rearrangement uses TRBV12-3 or TRBV12-4 and TRBJ2-7; tentative D call: TRBD2 (5 bases). The specimen sequenced was blood. CDR3: CASTIRTGIHEQYF. The CDR3 DNA follows: TGTGCCAGCACCATCCGAACGGGAATCCACGAGCAGTACTTC.